A single sample gave rise to the 23 T cell receptor beta chains below, sequenced in a study of CXCR3-negative and CXCR3-positive naive CD8 T cells. For these TCRs, the target antigens are not known. Whole-study findings and limits: Hydrophobicity of TRB CDR3s was greater in CXCR3-positive naive cells than in CXCR3-negative naive cells.

UMI labels and 5' RACE were used to prepare the TRB cDNA libraries. Reprocessing the 5' RACE reads, TCRdb reports a single entry for every CDR3 protein and omits DNA. Here the sample table reports about 85,000 distinct CDR3 sequences. Sequencing input: naive CXCR3+ CD8+ T cells from blood. Subset in this sample: CD45RO-CCR7+CD27+CD95- naive CD8+ T cells expressing CXCR3 (TNR3+). The receptors derive from a human donor in good health. Some clones in this sample may be carry-over from other donors' samples.

This chain joins TRBV7-2 and TRBJ2-5; no DNA is available, so the TRBD2 call from TCRdb remains unchecked. From germline, CDR1 is SGHTA and CDR2 FQGNSA. The CDR3 covers 15 residues. The CDR3: CASSAAVVAQETQYF.

CDR3 protein: CSARARGEFEETQYF. This sequence joins TRBV20-1 and TRBJ2-5; the D gene TCRdb calls, TRBD1, cannot be checked with no DNA. The CDR3 extends over 15 amino acids. Germline CDR1 DFQATT, CDR2 SNEGSKA (reference sequence).

The chain couples TRBV23-1 to TRBJ2-2; TCRdb calls TRBD1, which cannot be checked without DNA. TRBV23-1 is an ORF, and what it does is uncertain. This CDR3 spans 17 amino acids. The CDR3 spells CATNPRSDTMGTGELFF.

The V call is TRBV20-1, the J call TRBJ2-7. The CDR3 is 11 residues long. Germline V gene sequence: CDR1 DFQATT, CDR2 SNEGSKA (reference sequence). This chain's CDR3 is CSAPTGYEQYF.

The V gene is TRBV6-2 or TRBV6-3, the J gene TRBJ2-3; the TCRdb call, TRBD1, lacks DNA for checking. Germline assignment: CDR1 MNHEY and CDR2 SVGEGT. The CDR3 is 14 amino acids. The CDR3 loop is CASGGTASGDTQYF.

V gene TRBV7-6 combines with J gene TRBJ1-5; TCRdb's D call of TRBD1 is untestable without DNA. This CDR3 is built from 14 residues. Germline V gives CDR1 SGHVS, CDR2 FNYEAQ. This CDR3 is CASSLTGSNQPQHF.

The chain recombines TRBV6-4 with TRBJ2-1; TCRdb's D call of TRBD1 is untestable without DNA. This CDR3 spans 14 amino acids. The germline gives CDR1 MRHNA, CDR2 SNTAGT. The CDR3 loop is CASSKDAQGNEQFF.

This chain connects TRBV29-1 to TRBJ2-1; TCRdb reports TRBD2, a call that lacks DNA to check it against. The CDR3 spans 12 residues. Germline CDR1 and CDR2: SQVTM and ANQGSEA. The CDR3 reads CSVYGTSNEQFF.

This chain links TRBV9 with TRBJ1-2; as DNA is missing, the TRBD1 call by TCRdb cannot be tested. The CDR3 runs to 11 residues. Per the germline V gene, CDR1 is SGDLS and CDR2 is YYNGEE. The CDR3 sequence is CAIGDSYGYTF.

The V and J genes are TRBV5-1 and TRBJ2-7; the TRBD1 assignment by TCRdb is unverifiable without DNA. This CDR3 has 15 residues. Germline CDR1 and CDR2: SGHRS and YFSETQ. CDR3 residues: CASSWSMRQGGEQYF. The full variable domain, completed using reference TRBV5-1 and TRBJ2-7, is KAGVTQTPRYLIKTRGQQVTLSCSPISGHRSVSWYQQTPGQGLQFLFEYFSETQRNKGNFPGRFSGRQFSNSRSEMNVSTLELGDSALYLCASSWSMRQGGEQYFGPGTRLTVT.

This chain connects TRBV28 to TRBJ1-2; TCRdb designates TRBD1, a call that cannot be tested without DNA. Germline V gene lookup returns CDR1 MDHEN and CDR2 SYDVKM. This CDR3 is built from 16 residues. The CDR3: CASSLTQTGRFYGYTF.

The chain is built from TRBV28 and TRBJ1-1; TCRdb's D call, TRBD1, is unchecked because there is no DNA. Germline CDR1 MDHEN, CDR2 SYDVKM. The CDR3 runs to 15 residues. CDR3: CASSRDRADVTEAFF.

The rearrangement joins TRBV29-1 to TRBJ1-1. Germline CDR1 reads SQVTM; CDR2 reads ANQGSEA. This CDR3 region has 12 residues. This chain's CDR3 is CSVFEEGTEAFF.

V usage is TRBV6-2 or TRBV6-3 and J usage is TRBJ1-1; the D call of TRBD1 rests on TCRdb alone, since no DNA is present to check it. This CDR3 is built from 12 residues. The V gene's germline CDR1 is MNHEY and CDR2 SVGEGT. Here the CDR3 reads CASSLGGGSAFF.

The chain recombines TRBV5-6 with TRBJ2-7; the TCRdb D gene call, TRBD1, has no DNA to confirm it. This CDR3 region has 14 residues. From germline, CDR1 is SGHDT and CDR2 YYEEEE. CDR3 in amino acids: CASSLKRGPYEQYF.

V gene TRBV6-5 combines with J gene TRBJ2-1. This CDR3 has 14 amino acids. Germline V gene data show CDR1 as MNHEY and CDR2 as SVGAGI. The CDR3 loop is CASRLKSSYNEQFF.

The chain recombines TRBV5-1 with TRBJ2-1; without DNA, the TCRdb call of TRBD2 cannot be checked. The CDR3 runs 15 residues. Germline CDR1 SGHRS, CDR2 YFSETQ. CDR3 residues: CASSLVPSGGNEQFF. The whole variable domain, remainder taken from reference TRBV5-1 and TRBJ2-1, is KAGVTQTPRYLIKTRGQQVTLSCSPISGHRSVSWYQQTPGQGLQFLFEYFSETQRNKGNFPGRFSGRQFSNSRSEMNVSTLELGDSALYLCASSLVPSGGNEQFFGPGTRLTVL.

The chain links TRBV6-5 to TRBJ2-3; TCRdb outputs TRBD2, but without DNA this stays unchecked. The V gene's germline CDR1 is MNHEY and CDR2 SVGAGI. The CDR3 extends over 19 amino acids. CDR3 amino acids: CASRGQPTSGGTSTDTQYF.

The chain couples TRBV14 to TRBJ2-3; TCRdb reports TRBD1, a call that lacks DNA to check it against. CDR1 is SGHDN and CDR2 is FVKESK in the germline V gene. The CDR3 extends over 15 amino acids. The CDR3 sequence is CASSQGQGGTDTQYF.

This chain joins TRBV12-3 or TRBV12-4 and TRBJ1-1; TCRdb gives TRBD1 as the D gene, but with no DNA this cannot be confirmed. The CDR3 is made up of 14 amino acids. The CDR3: CASSLPGVNTEVFF.

The rearrangement joins TRBV5-5 to TRBJ2-1; the TCRdb D gene call, TRBD2, has no DNA to confirm it. The CDR3 length is 15 residues. Germline CDR1 and CDR2: SGHKS and YYEKEE (reference sequence). The CDR3 sequence: CASSLVREGHNEQFF.

V gene TRBV23-1 combines with J gene TRBJ2-3; TCRdb proposes TRBD1, but this gene call is untestable without DNA. TRBV23-1 qualifies as an ORF whose function is uncertain. CDR3 size: 22 residues. CDR3 sequence: CASSQSAVGRISRGRRTDTQYF.

The gene calls are TRBV15 and TRBJ2-5; as DNA is missing, the TRBD1 call by TCRdb cannot be tested. The length of the CDR3 is 14 residues. Germline V gives CDR1 LNHNV, CDR2 YYDKDF (reference sequence). The CDR3 sequence is CATSREETGETQYF.